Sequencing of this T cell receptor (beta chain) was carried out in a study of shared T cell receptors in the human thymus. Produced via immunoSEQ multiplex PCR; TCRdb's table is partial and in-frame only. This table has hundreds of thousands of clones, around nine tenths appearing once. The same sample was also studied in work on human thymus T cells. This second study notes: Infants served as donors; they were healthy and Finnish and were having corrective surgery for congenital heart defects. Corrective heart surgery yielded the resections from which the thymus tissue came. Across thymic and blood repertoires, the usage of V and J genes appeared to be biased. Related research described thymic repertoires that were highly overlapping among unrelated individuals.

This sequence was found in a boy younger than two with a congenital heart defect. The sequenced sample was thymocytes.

The CDR3 DNA reads as TGTGCCAGCAGTTTAGGGGGACTAGCGGGAGCCTACGAGCAGTACTTC. Amino acids: CASSLGGLAGAYEQYF. The chain links TRBV27 to TRBJ2-5, with 14 bases aligning to TRBD2. The DNA matches TRBJ2-7 better at its end, which makes the J call doubtful. Germline V gene lookup returns CDR1 MNHEY and CDR2 SMNVEV (reference sequence). The CDR3 sequence is 16 residues long.